This TCR beta chain was found in a study of cytomegalovirus exposure and HLA in healthy donors. With 60 Vbeta and 13 Jbeta primers, the PCR was carried out. The table came from immunoSEQ multiplex PCR; TCRdb's copy has only in-frame clones and leaves some out. The table includes around 110,000 clones, around two thirds detected once. As to this clone: Its target is not known.

Findings and caveats of the study: TCR beta sequences numbering under 20,000 were associated with HLA alleles at 0.05 false discovery rate in a later analysis. A previous analysis found most TCR beta V segments productive roughly 90% or roughly 30% of the time.

CDR3 length equals 18 residues. Germline CDR1 SGDLS, CDR2 YYNGEE. With 0 bases clipped from V and 10 bases from J, the junction kept 16 bases outside the gene matches. This TCR came from a woman aged 40 to 50 in good health and CMV-seropositive. This rearrangement joins TRBV9 to TRBJ2-1, with 10 nucleotides matching TRBD2. Sequenced sample: PBMCs. CDR3 nucleotides: TGTGCCAGCAGCGTAGGTGCCCTCGGGGTAGCGGGGGGTGTGGAGCAGTTCTTC. Residues: CASSVGALGVAGGVEQFF.